This TCR beta chain derives from a study of shared clonotypes between healthy human individuals (dated by TCRdb to 2018 to 2020). Background on the whole study: The cohort comprised a couple of women and a few men aged 18 to 49 years. Leukapheresis yielded between about 0.9 and 9.5 billion PBMCs per donor. Different laboratories and diverse techniques were used to prepare libraries and sequence TCR repertoires, to increase sequencing depth and limit assay-specific biases. To estimate repertoire size and how much clonotypes are shared between individuals, the study performed deep sequencing of blood TCR repertoires from about five healthy adults.

For this clone: Its antigen remains undetermined. No much larger clonotype is one base removed from it; base qualities were not supplied.

TCR CDR3 regions were amplified from genomic DNA by multiplex PCR using the deep immunoSEQ assay. Extracted genomic DNA from each cell subset was distributed evenly across all wells of several immunoSEQ 96-well plates, and each plate was treated as a replicate. For unsorted PBMC, 250 to 300 ng genomic DNA, equal to roughly 32,000 T cell genomes, was loaded into each replicate PCR. Ten immunoSEQ deep assay plates were used to sequence the unsorted PBMC genomic DNA. The purified libraries were quantified using a Qubit 3.0 fluorometer, sized with a Bioanalyzer 2100, and then quantified again using the KAPA Library Quantification kit. Every immunoSEQ 96-well plate was sequenced on a dedicated single-read 150-cycle Illumina NextSeq 550 flow cell. In the source study's methods: Because the immunoSEQ output included only junctional sequences and no quality scores, the filtering could not be the same as the filtering used for full-length reads. To assign V/J genes and CDR3, sequences were annotated using PyIR, a Python wrapper for IgBLAST v1.9, with IMGT germline references. Reads with weak V/J assignments (E-value above 1e-6), missing CDR3, stop codons, out-of-frame junctions, or ambiguous translated residues were removed. A V3J clonotype was defined by an identical inferred V gene, J gene, and CDR3 amino acid sequence. To compute the percentage overlap between repertoires, the number of shared unique clonotypes was divided by the size of the smaller repertoire. Three approaches were used to assess repertoire richness: RTK rarefaction, the Chao1 estimator, and Recon v2.1 estimates of unobserved clonotypes. TCRdb limited this immuneACCESS table to in-frame rearrangements with V and J called. A share of clones is missing; checked studies link under half to unresolved V genes, and the rest is unexplained. Clone size and V and J calls were adopted from that table, with D and trimming inferred from the DNA. The sample profile shows about 480,000 clones; around 79% of them were found once. The ten largest clonotypes hold 10% to 15% of the sample.

The donors were healthy, HIV-negative adults with no recently reported acute infections or vaccinations. All donors were Caucasian adults living in Nashville, Tennessee, USA. In the unsorted samples, around 81 million PBMCs were counted, and genomic DNA was extracted using the QIAamp DNA Blood Mini kit. After blood collection by leukapheresis, PBMCs were isolated using Ficoll-Histopaque density gradient centrifugation and then cryopreserved in the vapor phase of liquid nitrogen. What the research found in general, with its limitations: Sampling was restricted to blood, and TCR repertoires in tissue are likely to differ from TCR repertoires in blood. Based on pairwise subsampling, the degree of clonotype sharing among donors was expected to be affected by sequencing depth. Because the study included a small number of donors, the genetic and exposure-history diversity represented was limited.

Its CDR3 holds 13 amino acids, cysteine through phenylalanine. Only the CDR3 DNA stays, 39 bases, in frame from base 1. Trimming removed 5 bases from V and 1 base from J, leaving 8 bases between the germline ends. Sequences SGHTA (CDR1) and FQGTGA (CDR2) are obtained from the germline V gene. The material sequenced was PBMCs. The sequence was collected from a woman in her thirties or forties in good health. Some clones in this sample may be carry-over from other donors' samples. In this chain, TRBV7-3 is recombined with TRBJ2-5, with TRBD1 perhaps the D gene, on 5 matching bases. The DNA reads TGTGCCAGCAGCCCAGGGTTCCAAGAGACCCAGTACTTC. It codes for CASSPGFQETQYF.